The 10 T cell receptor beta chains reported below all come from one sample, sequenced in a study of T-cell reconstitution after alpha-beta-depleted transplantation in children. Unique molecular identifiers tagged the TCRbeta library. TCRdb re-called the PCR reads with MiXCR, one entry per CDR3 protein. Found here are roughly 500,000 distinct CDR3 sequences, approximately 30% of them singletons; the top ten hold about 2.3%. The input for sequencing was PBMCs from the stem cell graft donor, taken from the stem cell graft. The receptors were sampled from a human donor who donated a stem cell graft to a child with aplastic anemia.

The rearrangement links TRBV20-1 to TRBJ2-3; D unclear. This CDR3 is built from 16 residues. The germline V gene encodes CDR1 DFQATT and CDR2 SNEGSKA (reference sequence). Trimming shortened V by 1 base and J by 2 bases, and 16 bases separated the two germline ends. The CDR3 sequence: CSARGGVVGHTDTQYF. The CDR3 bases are TGCAGTGCTAGAGGCGGTGTAGTGGGCCACACAGATACGCAGTATTTT.

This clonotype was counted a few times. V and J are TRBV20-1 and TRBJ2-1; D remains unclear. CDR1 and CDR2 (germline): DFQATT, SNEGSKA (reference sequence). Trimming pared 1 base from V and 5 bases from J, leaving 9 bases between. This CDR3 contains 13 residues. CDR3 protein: CSARVVLHNEQFF. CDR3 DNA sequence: TGCAGTGCTAGAGTTGTACTGCACAATGAGCAGTTCTTC.

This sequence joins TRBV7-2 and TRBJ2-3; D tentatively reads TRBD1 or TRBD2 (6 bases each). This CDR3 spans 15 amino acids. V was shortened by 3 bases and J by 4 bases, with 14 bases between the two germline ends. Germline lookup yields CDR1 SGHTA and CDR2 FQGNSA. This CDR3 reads CASSFPLGGADTQYF. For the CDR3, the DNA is TGTGCCAGCAGCTTCCCTTTGGGGGGCGCAGATACGCAGTATTTT.

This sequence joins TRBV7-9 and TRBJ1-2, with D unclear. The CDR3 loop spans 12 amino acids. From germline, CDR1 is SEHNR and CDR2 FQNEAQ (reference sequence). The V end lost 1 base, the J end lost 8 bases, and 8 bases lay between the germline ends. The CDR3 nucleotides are TGTGCCAGCAGCTTAGAAAGGGAGGGCTACACCTTC. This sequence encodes CASSLEREGYTF.

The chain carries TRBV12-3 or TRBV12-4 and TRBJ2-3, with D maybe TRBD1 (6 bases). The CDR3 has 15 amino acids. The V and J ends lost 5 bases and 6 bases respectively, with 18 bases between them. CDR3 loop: CASSNGQQSWDTQYF. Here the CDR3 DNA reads TGTGCCAGCAGTAACGGACAGCAGTCGTGGGATACGCAGTATTTT.

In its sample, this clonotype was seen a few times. The CDR3 sequence: CASSTRPSPMFF. As DNA, the CDR3 is TGTGCCAGCAGCACAAGGCCCAGTCCTATGTTCTTC. The V call is TRBV12-3 or TRBV12-4, the J call TRBJ2-1; D remains ambiguous. Trimming took 6 bases from V and 15 from J, leaving 18 bases between them. The CDR3 runs to 12 residues.

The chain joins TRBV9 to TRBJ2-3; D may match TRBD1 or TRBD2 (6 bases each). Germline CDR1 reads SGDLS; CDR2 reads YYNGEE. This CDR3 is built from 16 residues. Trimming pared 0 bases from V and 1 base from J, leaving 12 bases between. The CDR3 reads CASSVESGARTDTQYF. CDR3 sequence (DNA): TGTGCCAGCAGCGTAGAATCGGGGGCCCGCACAGATACGCAGTATTTT.

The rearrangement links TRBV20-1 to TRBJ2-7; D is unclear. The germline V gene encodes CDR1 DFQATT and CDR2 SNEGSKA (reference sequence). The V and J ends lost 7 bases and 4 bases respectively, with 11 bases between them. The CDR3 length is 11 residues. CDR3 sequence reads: CSVPGRYEQYF. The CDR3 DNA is TGCAGTGTCCCAGGCCGGTACGAGCAGTACTTC.

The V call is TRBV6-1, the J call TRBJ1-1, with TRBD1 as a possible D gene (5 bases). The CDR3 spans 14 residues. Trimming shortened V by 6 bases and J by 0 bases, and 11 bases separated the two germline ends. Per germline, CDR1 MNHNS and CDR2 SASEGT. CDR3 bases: TGTGCCAGCAGGGACCTGACAGTGAACACTGAAGCTTTCTTT. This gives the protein CASRDLTVNTEAFF.

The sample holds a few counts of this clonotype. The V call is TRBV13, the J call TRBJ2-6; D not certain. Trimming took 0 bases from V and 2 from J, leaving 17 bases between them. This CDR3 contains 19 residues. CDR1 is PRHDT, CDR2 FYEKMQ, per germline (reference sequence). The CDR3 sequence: CASSLGHHSRTPGANVLTF. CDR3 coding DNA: TGTGCCAGCAGCTTAGGGCATCATAGCCGAACACCTGGGGCCAACGTCCTGACTTTC.